This TCR beta chain was profiled in a study of shared clonotypes between healthy human individuals. Background on the study: The study enrolled a couple of women and three men aged 18 to 49.

Turning to this clone: Its specificity is not known.

General study findings and limits: A small donor pool kept down the genetic and exposure-history diversity that was represented. The sole specimen, blood, was sampled, and tissue repertoires likely differ.

Deep was the level at which the assay was run. TCRdb's table, derived via immunoSEQ multiplex PCR, lists solely in-frame clones and lacks some. The sample yields fewer than 2.5 million clones, roughly 93% seen once. The sequenced material came from naive CD4+ T cells from PBMCs. Subset noted: CD45RA+ positively selected. This receptor was taken from a man between 18 and 29 years old in good health. Some clones in this sample may be carry-over from other donors' samples.

Here the CDR3 DNA reads TGTGCCAGCAGCTTATCCGGGGACGAGCAGTACTTC. Translating gives CASSLSGDEQYF. V gene TRBV13 combines with J gene TRBJ2-7; tentatively, D is TRBD2 (5 bases). The germline V gene encodes CDR1 PRHDT and CDR2 FYEKMQ (reference sequence). This CDR3 is 12 amino acids long. V was shortened by 2 bases and J by 5 bases, with 7 bases between the two germline ends.